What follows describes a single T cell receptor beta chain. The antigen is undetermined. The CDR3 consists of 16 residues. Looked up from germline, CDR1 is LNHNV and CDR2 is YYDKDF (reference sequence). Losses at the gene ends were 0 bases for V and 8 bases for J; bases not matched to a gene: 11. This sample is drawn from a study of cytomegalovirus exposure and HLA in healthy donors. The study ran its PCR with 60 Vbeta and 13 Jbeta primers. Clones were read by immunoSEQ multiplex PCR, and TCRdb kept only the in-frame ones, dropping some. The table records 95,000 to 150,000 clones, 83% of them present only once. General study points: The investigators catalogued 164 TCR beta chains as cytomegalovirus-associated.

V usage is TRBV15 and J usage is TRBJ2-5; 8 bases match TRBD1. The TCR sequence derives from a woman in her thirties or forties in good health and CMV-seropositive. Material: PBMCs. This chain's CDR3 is CATSRDLRQGAETQYF. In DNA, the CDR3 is TGTGCCACCAGCAGAGATCTGCGTCAGGGGGCAGAAACCCAGTACTTC.